Given below is one TCR beta chain in context. The record originates from a study of blood T cell repertoires in COVID-19. Across the whole study: The analysed material was cDNA or gDNA that came from T cells, B-cell-depleted T cells, or PBMCs.

The repertoire was sequenced with immunoSEQ multiplex PCR; TCRdb's copy has only in-frame clones and lacks some. This table has approximately 360,000 clones, 90% appearing once. The clonotype originates from a man younger than 35 with active or convalescent COVID-19. The sample taken for sequencing was peripheral blood.

The CDR3: CASSPGGADTQYF. CDR3 coding DNA: TGTGCCAGCAGTCCCGGGGGGGCAGATACGCAGTATTTT. The chain employs TRBV7-3 and TRBJ2-3; 8 bases are a match to TRBD2. Germline CDR1 reads SGHTA; CDR2 reads FQGTGA. CDR3 length equals 13 residues. J gave up 4 bases and V 6 bases, and 3 bases lay outside the gene matches. Using reference TRBV7-3 and TRBJ2-3 for the parts outside the CDR3, the full variable domain is GAGVSQTPSNKVTEKGKYVELRCDPISGHTALYWYRQSLGQGPEFLIYFQGTGAADDSGLPNDRFFAVRPEGSVSTLKIQRTERGDSAVYLCASSPGGADTQYFGPGTRLTVL.